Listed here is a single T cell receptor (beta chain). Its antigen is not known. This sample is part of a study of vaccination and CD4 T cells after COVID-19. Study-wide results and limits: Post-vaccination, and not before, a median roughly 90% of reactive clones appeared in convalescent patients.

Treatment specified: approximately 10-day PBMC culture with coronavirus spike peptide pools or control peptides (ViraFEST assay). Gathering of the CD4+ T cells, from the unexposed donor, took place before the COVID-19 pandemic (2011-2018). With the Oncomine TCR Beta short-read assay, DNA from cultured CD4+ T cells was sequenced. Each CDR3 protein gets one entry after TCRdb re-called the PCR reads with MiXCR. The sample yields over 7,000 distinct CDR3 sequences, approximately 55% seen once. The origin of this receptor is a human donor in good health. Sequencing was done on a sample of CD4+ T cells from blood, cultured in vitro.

The CDR3 nucleotides read TGCAGTGCTCTGGACTCAGCTGGGTACAATGAGCAGTTCTTC. The encoded protein is CSALDSAGYNEQFF. J is TRBJ2-1 and V is TRBV20-1; tentative D call: TRBD2 (5 bases). The CDR3 extends over 14 amino acids. V was cut by 5 bases and J by 4 bases, with 15 bases left in between. CDR1 is DFQATT, CDR2 SNEGSKA, per germline (reference sequence).